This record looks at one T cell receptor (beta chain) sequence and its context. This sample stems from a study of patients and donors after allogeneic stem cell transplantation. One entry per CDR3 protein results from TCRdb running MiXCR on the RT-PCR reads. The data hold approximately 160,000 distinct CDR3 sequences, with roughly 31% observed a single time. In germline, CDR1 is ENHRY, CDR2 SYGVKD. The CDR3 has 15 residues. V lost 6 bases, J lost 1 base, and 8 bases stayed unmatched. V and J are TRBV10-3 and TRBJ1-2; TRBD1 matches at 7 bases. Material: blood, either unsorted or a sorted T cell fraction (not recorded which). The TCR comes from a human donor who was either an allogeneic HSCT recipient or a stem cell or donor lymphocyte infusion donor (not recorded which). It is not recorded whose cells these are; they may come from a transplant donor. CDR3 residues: CAISGGQVINYGYTF. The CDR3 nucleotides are TGTGCCATCAGCGGTGGACAGGTGATTAACTATGGCTACACCTTC.